The T cell receptor (beta chain) described here comes from a study of cytomegalovirus exposure and HLA in healthy donors. Points from the study as a whole: Analyses of presence/absence relied on an assumption of roughly uniform sequencing depth across donors.

CDR3 length: 14 amino acids. The V gene's germline CDR1 is SEHNR and CDR2 FQNEAQ (reference sequence). Trimming cost V 6 bases and J 6 bases; bases outside gene matches: 10. With regard to this clone: The antigen is not known.

In the PCR, 60 Vbeta and 13 Jbeta primers were used. Using immunoSEQ multiplex PCR, the repertoire was profiled, and TCRdb retains in-frame clones only, with some absent. Of 100,000 to 150,000 clones listed, 77% are singletons. The clonotype originates from a woman in her 40s in good health and CMV-seropositive. Sequencing was performed on PBMCs. This sequence joins TRBV7-9 and TRBJ1-1; 7 nucleotides match TRBD1. This CDR3 is CASSLVTGEAEAFF. The DNA for the CDR3 is TGTGCCAGCAGTCTCGTTACAGGGGAGGCTGAAGCTTTCTTT.